The sequence of this TCR beta chain was determined in a study of OX40 agonist ivuxolimab in advanced cancers. Study in general: Ivuxolimab, an agonist antibody against OX40 (CD134), was given to patients.

The germline gives CDR1 SNHLY, CDR2 FYNNEI. J was trimmed by 4 bases and V by 5 bases; bases with no gene match: 8. There are 15 residues in the CDR3. With regard to this clone: Its antigen is undetermined.

Assay: immunoSEQ multiplex PCR; the TCRdb copy retains only in-frame clones and omits some. The sample holds some 70,000 clones, approximately 80% seen once. Study-wide results and caveats: At doses 0.1 to 3.0 mg/kg, CD4+ and CD8+ clones expanded. With doses of 0.1-3.0 mg/kg, partial responders showed among the lowest clonal expansion.

This specimen was CD4+ or CD8+ T cells sorted from blood, taken in a trial of the OX40 agonist ivuxolimab. V usage is TRBV2 and J usage is TRBJ1-1; 9 nucleotides match TRBD1. The clonotype originates from an adult with an advanced solid tumor such as melanoma, head and neck, liver or kidney cancer. DNA of the CDR3: TGTGCCAGCAGTCCCTTGACAGGGGGGAGCACTGAAGCTTTCTTT. This sequence encodes CASSPLTGGSTEAFF.